Listed here are 30 T cell receptor beta chains from one sample, sequenced in a study of beta chain features in type 1 diabetes. Study-level results: All four CD4+ subsets from Type 1 diabetes patients carried moderately but significantly shorter TCRB CDR3s.

The entirety of the isolated RNA underwent reverse transcription, so expressed TCRB transcripts were sequenced. Using immunoSEQ multiplex PCR, the repertoire was profiled, and TCRdb retains in-frame clones only, with some absent. This sample has a few hundred thousand clones, with around 25% found just once. These receptors lack a known antigen. The sequencing sample was made of naive CD4+ T cells from blood. These receptors were collected from a woman aged 25 to 39 with type 1 diabetes.

This clone showed up just a few times. The chain joins TRBV7-2 to TRBJ2-7; D possibly corresponds to TRBD1 (5 bases). The germline V gene has CDR1 SGHTA and CDR2 FQGNSA. The CDR3 is 14 amino acids. V gave up 5 bases and J gave up 0 bases, with 11 bases separating them. The CDR3 spells CASSIGHRSYEQYF. The CDR3 coding sequence is TGTGCCAGCAGCATAGGACACCGCTCCTACGAGCAGTACTTC.

This clone came up a few times. The chain links TRBV19 to TRBJ2-1; 9 bases fit TRBD2. The V gene end was trimmed by 4 bases and the J gene end by 2 bases; junction bases not matched to a gene: 3. Germline CDR1 LNHDA, CDR2 SQIVND (reference sequence). The CDR3 contains 15 residues. CDR3: CASSTTSGTYNEQFF. As DNA, the CDR3 is TGTGCCAGTAGTACGACTAGCGGTACCTACAATGAGCAGTTCTTC.

This rearrangement joins TRBV4-1 to TRBJ2-1, with 8 bases aligning to TRBD2. This CDR3 has 16 residues. CDR1 and CDR2 from the germline V gene are MGHRA and YSYEKL. Germline trimming cut 4 bases from V and 8 bases from J; bases unmatched to any gene: 13. CDR3: CASSPGLRGRLHEQFF. In nucleotides, the CDR3 is TGCGCCAGCAGCCCGGGTCTCCGCGGGAGGTTGCATGAGCAGTTCTTC.

The genes are TRBV15 and TRBJ1-3, with D possibly TRBD1 on 6 matching bases. The CDR3 loop spans 13 amino acids. CDR1 is LNHNV and CDR2 is YYDKDF in the germline V gene (reference sequence). V lost 5 bases to trimming and J lost 6 bases, with 11 bases between them. The CDR3 reads CATSPGHLNTIYF. CDR3 DNA: TGTGCCACCAGCCCGGGACACCTAAACACCATATATTTT.

This sequence joins TRBV5-4 and TRBJ2-5; D not resolved. The CDR3 runs 15 residues. Germline assignment: CDR1 SGHNT and CDR2 YYREEE (reference sequence). V was clipped by 0 bases and J by 2 bases, with 11 bases between them. In nucleotides, the CDR3 is TGTGCCAGCAGCTTGGCGGCGGATGAACAAGAGACCCAGTACTTC. Translated, it gives CASSLAADEQETQYF.

There are a few counts of this clone. In nucleotides, the CDR3 is TGTGCCAGCAGCTTTCGGGCGGGAGGGTTAGATACGCAGTATTTT. Translated: CASSFRAGGLDTQYF. The chain uses TRBV7-2 and TRBJ2-3, with TRBD2 matching 9 bases. The CDR3 sequence is 15 residues long. Losses at the gene ends were 3 bases for V and 5 bases for J; bases not matched to a gene: 6. The germline gives CDR1 SGHTA, CDR2 FQGNSA.

Turning to this clone: The junction differs from germline at one of its ends, possibly a read error. The chain couples TRBV10-3 to TRBJ2-7; D uncertain. The CDR3 is 14 amino acids. From germline, CDR1 is ENHRY and CDR2 SYGVKD. The CDR3 DNA sequence: TGTGCCATCACATCCCTGCCAGGCTCCTCCGAGCAGTACTTC. Its protein is CAITSLPGSSEQYF.

This clone was counted only a few times. This chain uses TRBV13 with TRBJ2-3, with D perhaps TRBD1 (5 bases). Germline V CDR1 and CDR2: PRHDT, FYEKMQ (reference sequence). This CDR3 spans 14 amino acids. Trimming removed 2 bases at V and 6 bases at J, with 12 bases between. The CDR3 DNA is TGTGCCAGCAGCTTATGGGGCCAGGCGGATACGCAGTATTTT. Amino acid sequence: CASSLWGQADTQYF.

The chain employs TRBV6-5 and TRBJ2-4, with 9 bases identical to TRBD2. From germline, CDR1 is MNHEY and CDR2 SVGAGI. The CDR3 has 16 amino acids. J lost 8 bases, V lost 0 bases, and 8 bases had no gene match. The chain's CDR3 is CASSYSSASGEDIQYF. The CDR3 bases are TGTGCCAGCAGTTACTCGTCGGCTAGCGGGGAGGACATTCAGTACTTC.

V and J are TRBV19 and TRBJ1-5, with D unclear. V was pared by 0 bases and J by 4 bases, with 10 bases between. There are 15 residues in the CDR3. CDR1 and CDR2 from the germline V gene are LNHDA and SQIVND (reference sequence). This CDR3 is CASSIDLGGNQPQHF. In DNA, the CDR3 is TGTGCCAGTAGTATAGATCTAGGAGGGAATCAGCCCCAGCATTTT.

This chain connects TRBV5-6 to TRBJ2-3; D might be TRBD2 (5 bases). There are 13 residues in the CDR3. V was cut by 1 base and J by 5 bases, with 8 bases left in between. Germline CDR1 is SGHDT and CDR2 is YYEEEE. The CDR3 sequence is CASSLTGGDTQYF. The CDR3 coding sequence is TGTGCCAGCAGCTTGACCGGAGGAGATACGCAGTATTTT.

V usage is TRBV18 and J usage is TRBJ2-7; D might be TRBD1 (6 bases). Germline values: CDR1 KGHSH, CDR2 LQKENI. V dropped 5 bases and J dropped 6 bases, with 17 bases sitting between them. This CDR3 is 14 amino acids long. The CDR3 protein is CASSFQGGGSEQYF. The CDR3 nucleotides are TGTGCCAGCTCATTCCAAGGGGGTGGTAGCGAGCAGTACTTC.

The chain has TRBV29-1 and TRBJ2-1; 10 nucleotides align to TRBD2. The CDR3 contains 13 residues. The trim removed 4 bases at V and 10 bases at J, leaving 7 bases unmatched. Per the germline V gene, CDR1 is SQVTM and CDR2 is ANQGSEA. The CDR3 is CSVGLAGAGEQFF. For the CDR3, the DNA is TGCAGCGTTGGGCTAGCGGGAGCAGGGGAGCAGTTCTTC.

This clone was seen a handful of times. The chain uses TRBV29-1 and TRBJ1-1, with D possibly TRBD1 on 5 matching bases. Germline values: CDR1 SQVTM, CDR2 ANQGSEA. Trimming pared 4 bases from V and 1 base from J, leaving 10 bases between. This CDR3 has 13 residues. The CDR3: CSVALTANTEAFF. CDR3 sequence (DNA): TGCAGCGTTGCCCTGACAGCGAACACTGAAGCTTTCTTT.

This clone was counted only a few times. The chain carries TRBV7-9 and TRBJ2-1, with 9 bases identical to TRBD1. The V and J ends lost 4 bases and 6 bases, in that order; junction bases with no gene match: 7. The CDR3 sequence is 15 residues long. In germline, CDR1 is SEHNR, CDR2 FQNEAQ (reference sequence). The DNA for the CDR3 is TGTGCCAGCAGCTCTCGGACAGGGGCACTCAATGAGCAGTTCTTC. It encodes CASSSRTGALNEQFF.

This clone occurred a few times. The chain links TRBV7-9 to TRBJ2-6; 11 bases are a match to TRBD1. V lost 4 bases to trimming and J lost 0 bases; unmatched junction nucleotides: 5. This CDR3 is built from 18 residues. The germline V gene has CDR1 SEHNR and CDR2 FQNEAQ (reference sequence). The CDR3 is CASSSGTGGISGANVLTF. CDR3 nucleotides: TGTGCCAGCAGCTCCGGGACAGGGGGGATCTCTGGGGCCAACGTCCTGACTTTC.

This clone was recorded a few times. The CDR3 here is CASSQVGQETQYF. The CDR3 nucleotides read TGTGCCAGCAGCCAAGTCGGTCAAGAGACCCAGTACTTC. The chain joins TRBV14 to TRBJ2-5; no clear D gene. Trimming took off 1 base at V and 2 bases at J, with 5 bases between the two ends. The germline gives CDR1 SGHDN, CDR2 FVKESK. This CDR3 has 13 amino acids.

V and J are TRBV4-1 and TRBJ2-7; weak D call: TRBD2 (5 bases). Germline V CDR1 and CDR2: MGHRA, YSYEKL. The CDR3 runs to 17 residues. The germline V and J ends were trimmed by 3 bases and 2 bases, with 20 bases remaining between them. The CDR3 DNA follows: TGCGCCAGCAGCCATACCGGGCTCAGCGGTACTGCCTACGAGCAGTACTTC. The encoded protein is CASSHTGLSGTAYEQYF.

This clone was seen only a few times. In DNA, the CDR3 is TGTGCCAGCAGCTCAGGGGTGGGCTATGGCTACACCTTC. This encodes CASSSGVGYGYTF. The chain recombines TRBV7-2 with TRBJ1-2; possible D gene TRBD1, 6 bases. The V gene lost 4 bases and the J gene lost 4 bases, with 10 bases spanning the gap. CDR1 and CDR2 (germline): SGHTA, FQGNSA. The CDR3 is 13 amino acids.

J is TRBJ1-1 and V is TRBV7-8; TRBD1 might be the D (6 bases). The CDR3 has 13 residues. Germline loops: CDR1 SGHVS, CDR2 FQNEAQ. With 5 bases removed from V and 8 bases from J, the gap between germline ends came to 15 bases. The CDR3 nucleotides are TGTGCCAGCAGCACGAGCTCCGGGACAGAAGCTTTCTTT. Its translation is CASSTSSGTEAFF.

This clone was detected only a few times. V usage is TRBV6-6 and J usage is TRBJ2-1; perhaps TRBD2 as D (5 bases). The germline gives CDR1 MNHNY, CDR2 SVGAGI (reference sequence). V was clipped by 4 bases and J by 3 bases, with 13 bases between them. The CDR3 runs to 15 residues. The CDR3 is CASSSSGVIYNEQFF. The CDR3 region has the DNA TGTGCCAGCAGTTCCTCCGGGGTAATCTACAATGAGCAGTTCTTC.

In this sample, this clone turned up a few times. This chain links TRBV29-1 with TRBJ1-2, with 8 bases aligning to TRBD1. The CDR3 totals 14 residues. V was pared by 7 bases and J by 0 bases, with 7 bases of the junction left unmatched. Germline CDR1 is SQVTM and CDR2 is ANQGSEA. The DNA of the CDR3 is TGCAGCGCCACAGGGGGGGTTGCTAACTATGGCTACACCTTC. As protein: CSATGGVANYGYTF.

This chain joins TRBV29-1 and TRBJ1-3; weak D call: TRBD1 (5 bases). The germline V gene has CDR1 SQVTM and CDR2 ANQGSEA. This CDR3 contains 13 residues. Between the trimmed V and J ends, which lost 6 bases and 0 bases, there was a span of 9 bases. The DNA for the CDR3 is TGCAGCGTAACAGGCCTCTCTGGAAACACCATATATTTT. Translating it yields CSVTGLSGNTIYF.

This chain uses TRBV2 with TRBJ2-5; tentatively, D is TRBD2 (6 bases). This CDR3 is built from 13 residues. Germline V gene sequence: CDR1 SNHLY, CDR2 FYNNEI. The V end was cut by 6 bases, the J end by 3 bases, with 11 bases between. DNA of the CDR3: TGTGCCAGCAGCGTTAGCGGTAAAGAGACCCAGTACTTC. This gives the protein CASSVSGKETQYF.

The gene calls are TRBV7-9 and TRBJ2-5, with 9 bases aligning to TRBD2. CDR3 length: 13 residues. Germline-derived CDR1 and CDR2 are SEHNR and FQNEAQ (reference sequence). With V trimmed by 7 bases and J by 4 bases, 4 bases remained unmatched. Here the CDR3 reads CASTTSGPETQYF. In nucleotides, the CDR3 is TGTGCCAGCACAACTAGCGGGCCAGAGACCCAGTACTTC.

This clone was counted a few times. The chain carries TRBV5-4 and TRBJ2-5; D is possibly TRBD2 (5 bases). The V and J ends lost 2 bases and 7 bases respectively, with 15 bases between them. The germline V gene has CDR1 SGHNT and CDR2 YYREEE (reference sequence). The CDR3 consists of 14 residues. DNA of the CDR3: TGTGCCAGCAGCTTTGCGACTAACGGCGGGACCCAGTACTTC. Amino acid sequence: CASSFATNGGTQYF.

J is TRBJ1-1 and V is TRBV30; maybe TRBD1 (6 bases). The V gene lost 2 bases and the J gene lost 4 bases, with 11 bases spanning the gap. The CDR3 has 13 amino acids. Germline loops: CDR1 GTSNPN, CDR2 SVGIG (reference sequence). The CDR3 protein is CAWSRTALTEAFF. The CDR3 coding sequence is TGTGCCTGGAGTCGGACAGCCCTCACTGAAGCTTTCTTT.

The CDR3 protein is CASSSTGGYGNTIYF. CDR3 DNA: TGTGCCAGCAGTTCGACAGGGGGTTATGGAAACACCATATATTTT. This chain uses TRBV27 with TRBJ1-3; the match to TRBD1 covers 9 bases. J gave up 3 bases and V 4 bases, and 4 bases lay outside the gene matches. The V gene's germline CDR1 is MNHEY and CDR2 SMNVEV (reference sequence). The CDR3 extends over 15 amino acids.

This clone was counted only a few times. The V gene is TRBV7-2, the J gene TRBJ2-1, with a possible D match to TRBD2 (5 bases). This CDR3 has 11 amino acids. Germline V gene data show CDR1 as SGHTA and CDR2 as FQGNSA. Trimming left V 4 bases short and J 12 bases short, with 10 bases between. The DNA of the CDR3 is TGTGCCAGCAGCTCGGGCGGAGGGCAGTTCTTC. It is translated as CASSSGGGQFF. Looking up the rest from reference TRBV7-2 and TRBJ2-1 gives the full variable domain: GAGVSQSPSNKVTEKGKDVELRCDPISGHTALYWYRQSLGQGLEFLIYFQGNSAPDKSGLPSDRFSAERTGGSVSTLTIQRTQQEDSAVYLCASSSGGGQFFGPGTRLTVL.

The sample holds a few counts of this clone. The chain has TRBV4-2 and TRBJ1-1, with TRBD1 identical over 8 bases. This CDR3 region has 14 residues. Looked up from germline, CDR1 is LGHNA and CDR2 is YNFKEQ. V lost 2 bases to trimming and J lost 3 bases; unmatched junction nucleotides: 2. CDR3 loop: CASSQKQGDTEAFF. In DNA form, the CDR3 reads TGTGCCAGCAGCCAAAAACAGGGGGACACTGAAGCTTTCTTT.